This T cell receptor beta chain stems from a study of beta chain features in type 1 diabetes (dated by TCRdb to 2016 to 2019). Regarding the research as a whole: Mean age, gender distribution, total cell number and subset yield were not different between patients and healthy donors. A total of 100 million to 110 million sorted cells were examined across all samples, and a strong correlation was observed between cell number per subset and RNA yield. In the study, recently diagnosed type 1 diabetes patients and matched healthy donors were compared on the TCRB repertoires of their sorted circulating CD4+ T cell subsets. Regulatory and stem cell-like memory subsets were isolated from only 8 patients and about eight healthy donors, whereas naive and central memory subsets came from all 30 or so donors.

A single peripheral blood draw of roughly 0.11 L on average was collected from each donor into heparinised tubes. A BD FACSAria II and a panel including CD45RO, CCR7, CD25, CD127, CD95 and CD27 were used to sort naive, central memory, regulatory and stem cell-like memory CD4+ T cells. All sorted populations exceeded 95% purity. PBMCs were isolated immediately by Lymphoprep density gradient centrifugation and stained directly without culture. So that batch effects would be minimized, each experiment stained and sorted samples in pairs, pairing one healthy donor with one patient. The full study reports these points: The naive, central memory and regulatory TCRB repertoires appeared to resemble one another more closely among patients than among healthy donors. In all four CD4+ subsets, TCRB CDR3 length was moderately but significantly shorter in type 1 diabetes patients. PCR may preferentially amplify shorter templates, but because patient and control samples were amplified and corrected together, any resulting skew would affect both groups equally. At VDJ recombination sites, type 1 diabetes patients had fewer insertions and more deleted nucleotides, which implies abnormalities in thymic rearrangement. Sequencing cDNA rather than genomic DNA could over-represent highly expressing activated cells, although activation and CD3 levels did not differ between groups. Because the HLA sub-analyses included only small numbers of individuals, any influence of HLA type on TCRB rearrangement was left unresolved.

The entire isolated RNA was reverse transcribed using the High Capacity cDNA Reverse Transcription Kit, and thus expressed TCRB transcripts were sequenced. Deep immunoSEQ sequencing was performed on naive, central memory and regulatory T cell samples, with an average of about 3.6 million total reads per sample. Sorted cells were lysed in RLT buffer and RNA was extracted with DNase-treated RNeasy Micro or Mini kits, depending on cell number. Each cell subset was processed on its own to prevent cross-contamination, while patient and healthy donor samples were processed together. The immunoSEQ multiplex PCR was used to amplify TCRB sequences from cDNA, generating 87-bp fragments that spanned the CDR3 region. Sequencing of the amplicons was done on the Illumina HiSeq platform. In the source study's methods: PCR bias was corrected computationally using synthetic template baselines, and reads within Hamming distance 2 were collapsed, with unmergeable singletons discarded. Reads were aligned against IMGT to assign V, D and J genes, CDR3 length and insertions or deletions at six rearrangement sites. Within each subset, clonotype counts were normalized to the number of sorted cells before true diversity and Gini coefficients were calculated with the tcR R package. The overlap coefficient, calculated on TCRB nucleotide sequences, was used to measure repertoire sharing. Out-of-frame TCRB sequences from naive cells were analyzed to stand in for the pre-selection repertoire. Held by TCRdb, this immuneACCESS table contains in-frame sequences only and omits some clones. Under half of the omission traces to an unresolved V gene where checked; the cause of the rest is unknown. V, J and clone size reflect that table, while D and trimming were determined from the DNA. A total of under 950,000 clones appear in this sample, about 17% of them only once. The ten biggest clones cover about 0.025% of the sample.

There are 15 amino acids in the CDR3, from cysteine to phenylalanine inclusive. Here the CDR3 DNA is all that survives: 45 bases in frame from base 1. The germline V gene specifies SGDLS as CDR1 and YYNGEE as CDR2. V lost 3 bases and J lost 3 bases, and the count of bases not matched to a germline gene is 7. For this clone: Its antigen remains undetermined. Base qualities are missing; no much larger clone stands one base away.

Sequencing was carried out using naive CD4+ T cells from blood. The intended sense of this specimen's cell subset or site label: true naive CD4+ T cells. The V and J segments used are TRBV9 and TRBJ2-7; 9 of the junction bases match TRBD2. The receptor was derived from a woman aged 18-35 years in good health. The CDR3 protein is CASSEGSSGIYEQYF. Read as DNA, the sequence is TGTGCCAGCAGCGAGGGGTCTAGCGGGATCTACGAGCAGTACTTC.